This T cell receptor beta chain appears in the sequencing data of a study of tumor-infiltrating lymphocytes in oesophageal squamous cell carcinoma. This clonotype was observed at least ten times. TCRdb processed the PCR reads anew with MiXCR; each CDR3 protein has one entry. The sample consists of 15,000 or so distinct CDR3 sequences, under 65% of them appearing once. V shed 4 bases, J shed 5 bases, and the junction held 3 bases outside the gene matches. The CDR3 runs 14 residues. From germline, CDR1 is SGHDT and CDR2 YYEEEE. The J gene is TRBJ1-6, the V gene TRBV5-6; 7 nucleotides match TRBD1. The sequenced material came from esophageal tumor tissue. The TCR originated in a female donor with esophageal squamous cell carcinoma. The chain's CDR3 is CASSPTGHNSPLHF. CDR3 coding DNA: TGTGCCAGCAGCCCGACAGGGCATAATTCACCCCTCCACTTT.